The 32 T cell receptor beta chains below come from one sample, sequenced in a study of cytomegalovirus exposure and HLA in healthy donors. Profiled with immunoSEQ multiplex PCR; TCRdb holds only in-frame clones, not every one. The table records around 60,000 clones, 90% of them present only once. The sequencing input was PBMCs. These receptors all stem from a man aged 18 to 35 in good health and CMV-seronegative.

This clone was detected once. The chain carries TRBV9 and TRBJ2-5; the D gene is possibly TRBD2 (6 bases). The CDR3 runs to 15 residues. The V end lost 4 bases, the J end lost 2 bases, and 15 bases lay between the germline ends. Germline V gives CDR1 SGDLS, CDR2 YYNGEE. The DNA of the CDR3 is TGTGCCAGCAGCTTGACGCCGGGAGAGCAAGAGACCCAGTACTTC. It is translated as CASSLTPGEQETQYF.

This sequence joins TRBV5-1 and TRBJ2-7; D may be TRBD2 (6 bases). Germline-derived CDR1 and CDR2 are SGHRS and YFSETQ. With 6 bases removed from V and 3 bases from J, the gap between germline ends came to 22 bases. CDR3 length: 16 amino acids. The CDR3 sequence is CASNMEGGATFYEQYF. The CDR3 region has the DNA TGCGCCAGCAACATGGAGGGCGGGGCGACGTTCTACGAGCAGTACTTC. Full variable domain (remainder filled in from reference TRBV5-1 and TRBJ2-7): KAGVTQTPRYLIKTRGQQVTLSCSPISGHRSVSWYQQTPGQGLQFLFEYFSETQRNKGNFPGRFSGRQFSNSRSEMNVSTLELGDSALYLCASNMEGGATFYEQYFGPGTRLTVT.

The chain uses TRBV2 and TRBJ1-2; 9 nucleotides line up with TRBD1. Germline V gives CDR1 SNHLY, CDR2 FYNNEI. With 5 bases clipped from V and 8 bases from J, the junction kept 6 bases outside the gene matches. This CDR3 contains 13 residues. The CDR3 bases are TGTGCCAGCAGTAAAGGGACAGGGAACGGCTACACCTTC. Protein product: CASSKGTGNGYTF.

The rearrangement links TRBV2 to TRBJ1-5; D is perhaps TRBD1 (5 bases). Germline V gene lookup returns CDR1 SNHLY and CDR2 FYNNEI. The CDR3 length is 17 residues. Trimming left V 0 bases short and J 0 bases short, with 12 bases between. This CDR3 reads CASSEAIATDSNQPQHF. In nucleotides, the CDR3 is TGTGCCAGCAGTGAAGCAATTGCGACAGATAGCAATCAGCCCCAGCATTTT. The full variable domain, with the rest looked up from reference TRBV2 and TRBJ1-5, is EPEVTQTPSHQVTQMGQEVILRCVPISNHLYFYWYRQILGQKVEFLVSFYNNEISEKSEIFDDQFSVERPDGSNFTLKIRSTKLEDSAMYFCASSEAIATDSNQPQHFGDGTRLSIL.

The chain recombines TRBV7-9 with TRBJ1-2; D not resolved. The CDR3 spans 13 residues. Trimming stripped 7 bases from V and 6 bases from J, with 15 bases between. Germline V CDR1 and CDR2: SEHNR, FQNEAQ (reference sequence). The CDR3: CASNRKAGDGYTF. The CDR3 DNA reads TGTGCCAGCAACCGAAAGGCCGGGGATGGCTACACCTTC.

The chain joins TRBV16 to TRBJ2-7; no clear D. Trimming left V 0 bases short and J 3 bases short, with 6 bases between. CDR3 length: 13 residues. In germline, CDR1 is KGHSY, CDR2 FQNENV. The CDR3, as DNA: TGTGCCAGCAGCCAATCTACTCGCTACGAGCAGTACTTC. As protein: CASSQSTRYEQYF.

This chain connects TRBV27 to TRBJ2-5; 8 bases are shared with TRBD1. The CDR3 has 14 amino acids. Germline V gene sequence: CDR1 MNHEY, CDR2 SMNVEV (reference sequence). J gave up 5 bases and V 6 bases, and 8 bases lay outside the gene matches. The CDR3, as DNA: TGTGCCAGCAGCCAACAGGGGGTTCGGGAGACCCAGTACTTC. It translates to CASSQQGVRETQYF.

This clone was observed a few times. This sequence joins TRBV28 and TRBJ1-5; D is undetermined. The V and J ends lost 5 bases and 5 bases respectively, with 13 bases between them. The CDR3 loop spans 14 amino acids. Germline V gene lookup returns CDR1 MDHEN and CDR2 SYDVKM. This CDR3 is CASSPNAGYQPQHF. In nucleotides, the CDR3 is TGTGCCAGCAGTCCTAACGCAGGATATCAGCCCCAGCATTTT.

The chain couples TRBV11-3 to TRBJ2-1, with TRBD2 matching 9 bases. This CDR3 is 16 amino acids long. Germline V gives CDR1 SGHNT, CDR2 YENEEA. The J segment lost 2 bases and the V segment lost 3 bases, leaving 5 bases of the junction unmatched. The CDR3 is CASSFAGTSTYNEQFF. The CDR3 DNA follows: TGTGCCAGCAGCTTCGCCGGGACTAGCACCTACAATGAGCAGTTCTTC.

The chain combines TRBV2 with TRBJ1-1; D is ambiguous. Trimming took off 2 bases at V and 6 bases at J, with 16 bases between the two ends. The CDR3 spans 15 residues. CDR1 is SNHLY, CDR2 FYNNEI, per germline. CDR3 sequence: CASSENEGGLAEAFF. The DNA of the CDR3 is TGTGCCAGCAGTGAAAATGAGGGTGGCTTGGCTGAAGCTTTCTTT.

This rearrangement joins TRBV27 to TRBJ2-2, with TRBD1 matching over 7 bases. Germline V gene lookup returns CDR1 MNHEY and CDR2 SMNVEV (reference sequence). The V gene end was trimmed by 5 bases and the J gene end by 4 bases; junction bases not matched to a gene: 7. This CDR3 contains 15 residues. In nucleotides, the CDR3 is TGTGCCAGCAGTCCCCGACAGGGTGGCACCGGGGAGCTGTTTTTT. Amino acids: CASSPRQGGTGELFF.

This CDR3 reads CASSQDPWTGIHQPQHF. The CDR3 nucleotides read TGCGCCAGCAGCCAAGATCCTTGGACAGGGATCCATCAGCCCCAGCATTTT. The V and J genes are TRBV4-3 and TRBJ1-5, with 8 bases lining up with TRBD1. The V gene's germline CDR1 is LGHNA and CDR2 YSLEER. The junction had 9 bases not matched to a gene; V was cut back by 0 bases and J by 5 bases. The CDR3 sequence is 17 residues long.

This chain links TRBV28 with TRBJ1-2; D remains unclear. CDR1 and CDR2 (germline): MDHEN, SYDVKM. The V end was cut by 2 bases, the J end by 3 bases, with 4 bases between. This CDR3 is built from 12 residues. Here the CDR3 DNA reads TGTGCCAGCAGTTTAGGAGACTATGGCTACACCTTC. It translates to CASSLGDYGYTF.

The rearrangement links TRBV28 to TRBJ1-4; 10 bases map to TRBD1. CDR1 is MDHEN, CDR2 SYDVKM, per germline. CDR3 length equals 14 residues. The ends lost 6 bases at V and 7 bases at J; junction bases unmatched: 5. The CDR3 bases are TGTGCCAGCAGGACAGGGGGCGCGGTTGAAAAACTGTTTTTT. It translates to CASRTGGAVEKLFF.

This rearrangement joins TRBV28 to TRBJ1-4; 7 bases match TRBD1. This CDR3 comprises 13 residues. CDR1 is MDHEN, CDR2 SYDVKM, per germline. J was trimmed by 5 bases and V by 8 bases; bases with no gene match: 5. Here the CDR3 DNA reads TGTGCCAGCGGGACAGCGGCCAATGAAAAACTGTTTTTT. This gives the protein CASGTAANEKLFF.

The genes are TRBV14 and TRBJ2-2; 7 bases match TRBD2. The trim removed 1 base at V and 1 base at J, leaving 6 bases unmatched. The CDR3 loop spans 17 amino acids. Germline CDR1 reads SGHDN; CDR2 reads FVKESK. The CDR3 sequence is CASSQALSSGNTGELFF. The CDR3 bases are TGTGCCAGCAGCCAAGCCCTTTCTAGCGGGAACACCGGGGAGCTGTTTTTT.

The chain uses TRBV10-2 and TRBJ1-1; 8 bases line up with TRBD1. Germline V gene sequence: CDR1 WSHSY, CDR2 SAAADI. The V segment lost 11 bases and the J segment 0 bases; nucleotides outside the gene matches: 2. The CDR3 totals 12 residues. CDR3 sequence reads: CAARGLNTEAFF. DNA for the CDR3: TGCGCCGCCAGGGGGCTGAACACTGAAGCTTTCTTT.

In its sample, this clone was seen once. This rearrangement joins TRBV28 to TRBJ1-1; D not resolved. The CDR3 totals 13 residues. V was shortened by 3 bases and J by 6 bases, with 11 bases between the two germline ends. Per the germline V gene, CDR1 is MDHEN and CDR2 is SYDVKM. The CDR3 DNA reads TGTGCCAGCAGTTTTTTATTGTCGGCTGAAGCTTTCTTT. Translation gives CASSFLLSAEAFF.

The chain recombines TRBV9 with TRBJ2-2, with 13 bases fitting TRBD2. CDR3 length equals 17 residues. The ends lost 3 bases at V and 6 bases at J; junction bases unmatched: 8. Germline V gene sequence: CDR1 SGDLS, CDR2 YYNGEE. The CDR3 protein is CASSDTSGRAVSGELFF. The CDR3 nucleotides are TGTGCCAGCAGCGATACTAGCGGGAGGGCTGTATCCGGGGAGCTGTTTTTT.

The gene calls are TRBV28 and TRBJ2-1, with 7 bases fitting TRBD1. CDR3 length: 15 amino acids. From germline, CDR1 is MDHEN and CDR2 SYDVKM. V gave up 3 bases and J gave up 5 bases; unmatched junction bases: 7. The CDR3 DNA sequence: TGTGCCAGCAGTTTGCGAGACAGGGTTAACAATGAGCAGTTCTTC. Translation: CASSLRDRVNNEQFF.

The chain combines TRBV6-6 with TRBJ2-1; the match to TRBD1 covers 12 bases. The germline V gene has CDR1 MNHNY and CDR2 SVGAGI (reference sequence). The trim removed 3 bases at V and 10 bases at J, leaving 7 bases unmatched. CDR3 size: 15 residues. The CDR3 nucleotides are TGTGCCAGCAGTTATACCGGGACAGGGGGCTTAGAGCAGTTCTTC. Translation: CASSYTGTGGLEQFF.

This clone was seen more than once but under ten times. The junction and the germline gene differ at one end; a read error may be behind it. This rearrangement joins TRBV7-2 to TRBJ2-1, with 12 bases identical to TRBD2. This CDR3 comprises 14 residues. CDR1 is SGHTA and CDR2 is FQGNSA in the germline V gene. CDR3 sequence: CASSLAGGGDEQFF. The CDR3 DNA is TGTGCCAGCAGCCTAGCGGGAGGGGGGGATGAGCAGTTCTTC.

CDR3 coding DNA: TGTGCCAGCAGCCAATCGCGGGGCGAGGGGAACTATGGCTACACCTTC. Translated, it gives CASSQSRGEGNYGYTF. V and J are TRBV4-2 and TRBJ1-2; the D gene is possibly TRBD1 (5 bases). The ends were cut back, 2 bases at V and 2 bases at J, with 15 bases in the middle. Germline assignment: CDR1 LGHNA and CDR2 YNFKEQ. This CDR3 region has 16 residues.

The rearrangement joins TRBV27 to TRBJ2-7; D ambiguous. Germline V lookup: CDR1 MNHEY, CDR2 SMNVEV (reference sequence). V gave up 6 bases and J gave up 0 bases, with 15 bases separating them. The CDR3 is 15 amino acids. The CDR3 nucleotides are TGTGCCAGCAGAAAAAATCTACCGAACTCCTACGAGCAGTACTTC. It specifies CASRKNLPNSYEQYF.

The count of this clone is one. J is TRBJ1-2 and V is TRBV2; tentative D call: TRBD1 (6 bases). V lost 8 bases, J lost 7 bases, and 20 bases lay in between. Germline assignment: CDR1 SNHLY and CDR2 FYNNEI. This CDR3 spans 14 amino acids. The CDR3, as DNA: TGTGCCAGCCAGGCGGCAGGGGAGATATTTGGCTACACCTTC. This sequence encodes CASQAAGEIFGYTF.

V usage is TRBV9 and J usage is TRBJ2-2; D is perhaps TRBD2 (6 bases). The CDR3 runs to 16 residues. CDR1 and CDR2 (germline): SGDLS, YYNGEE. Trimming removed 0 bases from V and 1 base from J, with 10 bases in between. The CDR3 bases are TGTGCCAGCAGCGTAGCGGGAGTAGGGAACACCGGGGAGCTGTTTTTT. Amino acids: CASSVAGVGNTGELFF. Supplemented by reference TRBV9 and TRBJ2-2, the full variable domain reads DSGVTQTPKHLITATGQRVTLRCSPRSGDLSVYWYQQSLDQGLQFLIQYYNGEERAKGNILERFSAQQFPDLHSELNLSSLELGDSALYFCASSVAGVGNTGELFFGEGSRLTVL.

The rearrangement joins TRBV6-5 to TRBJ2-1; possible D gene TRBD1, 6 bases. The V end lost 6 bases, the J end lost 6 bases, and 18 bases lay between the germline ends. CDR3 size: 15 residues. Germline V gene lookup returns CDR1 MNHEY and CDR2 SVGAGI. Here the CDR3 DNA reads TGTGCCAGCAGACCGGGACATCCAAGGGGCAATGAGCAGTTCTTC. Residues: CASRPGHPRGNEQFF.

This clone came up once. The J gene is TRBJ2-2, the V gene TRBV9; 8 bases align to TRBD1. Trimming removed 4 bases from V and 6 bases from J; junction bases left unmatched: 2. CDR1 is SGDLS, CDR2 YYNGEE, per germline. The CDR3 contains 13 residues. DNA of the CDR3: TGTGCCAGCAGCTCCAGGGGGCCCGGGGAGCTGTTTTTT. Translation: CASSSRGPGELFF.

V usage is TRBV28 and J usage is TRBJ1-3; D not resolved. Germline loops: CDR1 MDHEN, CDR2 SYDVKM. This CDR3 has 13 residues. V lost 3 bases to trimming and J lost 2 bases, with 5 bases between them. This CDR3 reads CASSFPTGNTIYF. As DNA, the CDR3 is TGTGCCAGCAGTTTCCCCACTGGAAACACCATATATTTT.

V and J are TRBV19 and TRBJ1-5; 9 bases are shared with TRBD1. The CDR3 length is 15 residues. The germline V gene encodes CDR1 LNHDA and CDR2 SQIVND (reference sequence). The ends lost 1 base at V and 5 bases at J; junction bases unmatched: 3. The CDR3 coding sequence is TGTGCCAGTAGTATAGGGGACAGGGTCTATCAGCCCCAGCATTTT. Translation gives CASSIGDRVYQPQHF.

V usage is TRBV15 and J usage is TRBJ1-2; D gene uncertain. Trimming pared 5 bases from V and 4 bases from J, leaving 17 bases between. CDR1 is LNHNV and CDR2 is YYDKDF in the germline V gene (reference sequence). The CDR3 covers 15 residues. The DNA for the CDR3 is TGTGCCACCAGCCCACACATGGAGAGTGGCTATGGCTACACCTTC. Protein sequence: CATSPHMESGYGYTF.

This chain joins TRBV6-5 and TRBJ2-1; D call uncertain. Trimming stripped 4 bases from V and 7 bases from J, with 5 bases between. Germline CDR1 MNHEY, CDR2 SVGAGI. This CDR3 comprises 11 residues. The CDR3 DNA is TGTGCCAGCAGTTTTGCGAATGAGCAGTTCTTC. Amino acid sequence: CASSFANEQFF.